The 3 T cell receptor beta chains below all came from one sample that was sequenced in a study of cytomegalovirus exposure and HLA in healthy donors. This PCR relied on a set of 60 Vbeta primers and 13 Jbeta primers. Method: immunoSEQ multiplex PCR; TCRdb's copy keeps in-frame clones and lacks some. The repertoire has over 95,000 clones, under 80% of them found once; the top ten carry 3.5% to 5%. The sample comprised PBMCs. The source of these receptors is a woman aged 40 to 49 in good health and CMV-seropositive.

CDR3 region: CASKLGGSTDTQYF. CDR3 in DNA: TGTGCCAGTAAGCTAGGAGGGAGCACAGATACGCAGTATTTT. V gene TRBV19 combines with J gene TRBJ2-3; a weak D match, TRBD2 (6 bases). V shed 7 bases and J shed 0 bases, with 11 bases lying between them. Germline values: CDR1 LNHDA, CDR2 SQIVND (reference sequence). This CDR3 region has 14 residues.

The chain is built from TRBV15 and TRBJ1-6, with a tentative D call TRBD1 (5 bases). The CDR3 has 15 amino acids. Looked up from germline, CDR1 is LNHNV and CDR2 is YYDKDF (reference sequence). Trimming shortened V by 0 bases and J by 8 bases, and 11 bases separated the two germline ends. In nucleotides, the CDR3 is TGTGCCACCAGCAGAGATTGGGGCGAGGATTCACCCCTCCACTTT. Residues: CATSRDWGEDSPLHF.

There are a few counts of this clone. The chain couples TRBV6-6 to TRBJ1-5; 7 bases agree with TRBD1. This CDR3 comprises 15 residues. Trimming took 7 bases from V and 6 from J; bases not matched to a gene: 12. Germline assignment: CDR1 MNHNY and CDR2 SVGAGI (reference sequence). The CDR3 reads CASIPDRAGGQPQHF. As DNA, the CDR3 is TGTGCCAGCATCCCCGACAGGGCGGGAGGTCAGCCCCAGCATTTT.